The 17 T cell receptor beta chains presented below share a single source sample, sequenced in a study of blood T cell repertoires in COVID-19. Repertoires were generated with immunoSEQ multiplex PCR, while TCRdb's copy carries only in-frame clones and drops some. The data hold more than 95,000 clones, with almost 70% observed a single time. Input material: peripheral blood. The receptors come from a woman in her 70s with acute or convalescent COVID-19.

V and J are TRBV5-6 and TRBJ2-7; TRBD2 matches at 11 bases. J was trimmed by 4 bases and V by 2 bases; bases with no gene match: 5. The CDR3 sequence is 15 residues long. CDR1 is SGHDT, CDR2 YYEEEE, per germline. Here the CDR3 reads CASSFRSSGGYEQYF. The CDR3 region has the DNA TGTGCCAGCAGCTTTCGTTCTAGCGGGGGGTACGAGCAGTACTTC.

The chain combines TRBV6-5 with TRBJ2-5; D is perhaps TRBD1 (5 bases). The CDR3 length is 15 residues. Germline loops: CDR1 MNHEY, CDR2 SVGAGI. V lost 0 bases and J lost 4, with 12 bases in between. The chain's CDR3 is CASSYSGHSAETQYF. The CDR3, as DNA: TGTGCCAGCAGTTACTCCGGACATTCAGCAGAGACCCAGTACTTC.

This clone has a handful of counts. The chain recombines TRBV27 with TRBJ1-2; D possibly corresponds to TRBD1 (6 bases). Trimming pared 2 bases from V and 8 bases from J, leaving 12 bases between. Germline V CDR1 and CDR2: MNHEY, SMNVEV (reference sequence). The CDR3 runs to 13 residues. CDR3 amino acids: CASSLHQGSGYTF. CDR3 DNA sequence: TGTGCCAGCAGTTTACACCAGGGGAGCGGCTACACCTTC.

Points on this clone: In the same sample, other DNA sequences code for this CDR3. The CDR3 DNA reads as TGCAGCGTTGAAGGCAGGGCTAACTATGGCTACACCTTC. It is translated as CSVEGRANYGYTF. The chain links TRBV29-1 to TRBJ1-2, with D perhaps matching TRBD1 (5 bases). Trimming removed 1 base from V and 0 bases from J, with 6 bases in between. The CDR3 loop spans 13 amino acids. In germline, CDR1 is SQVTM, CDR2 ANQGSEA.

This clone was counted once. CDR3: CASSLGRAGFYNEQFF. The CDR3 DNA follows: TGTGCCAGCAGCCTGGGGCGAGCGGGGTTTTACAATGAGCAGTTCTTC. The rearrangement joins TRBV3-1 (or the pseudogene TRBV3-2) to TRBJ2-1, with TRBD2 identical over 7 bases. Looked up from germline, CDR1 is LGHDT and CDR2 is YNNKEL (reference sequence). The trim removed 4 bases at V and 4 bases at J, leaving 10 bases unmatched. The CDR3 contains 16 residues.

This clone has a handful of counts. This chain links TRBV19 with TRBJ2-3, with a weak D call TRBD1 (6 bases). CDR1 LNHDA and CDR2 SQIVND come from the germline V gene (reference sequence). The ends were cut back, 9 bases at V and 1 base at J, with 11 bases in the middle. The CDR3 loop spans 13 amino acids. DNA of the CDR3: TGTGCCAGCACGAACAGGGGCACAGATACGCAGTATTTT. Its translation is CASTNRGTDTQYF.

This clone was seen more than once but under ten times. The rearrangement links TRBV28 to TRBJ2-4; 14 bases align to TRBD2. This CDR3 region has 19 residues. Per the germline V gene, CDR1 is MDHEN and CDR2 is SYDVKM. Trimming took 3 bases from V and 1 from J; bases not matched to a gene: 8. The CDR3 loop is CASSFRLAGGAKAKNIQYF. CDR3 DNA sequence: TGTGCCAGCAGTTTCAGACTAGCGGGAGGGGCGAAGGCCAAAAACATTCAGTACTTC.

The chain combines TRBV18 with TRBJ1-4, with a possible D match to TRBD1 (6 bases). This CDR3 comprises 20 residues. V was cut by 2 bases and J by 0 bases, with 22 bases left in between. Per the germline V gene, CDR1 is KGHSH and CDR2 is LQKENI. The CDR3 nucleotides are TGTGCCAGCTCACCAGAGACACCGGGACAACTACCTGCAACTAATGAAAAACTGTTTTTT. Translated, it gives CASSPETPGQLPATNEKLFF.

The V call is TRBV7-8, the J call TRBJ1-1; possibly TRBD1 for D (6 bases). The CDR3 has 14 amino acids. Per the germline V gene, CDR1 is SGHVS and CDR2 is FQNEAQ. The ends were cut back, 3 bases at V and 5 bases at J, with 13 bases in the middle. The CDR3 bases are TGTGCCAGCAGCTTGTCGGCAGGGGTAACTGAAGCTTTCTTT. Its translation is CASSLSAGVTEAFF.

The chain combines TRBV5-1 with TRBJ1-1; D possibly corresponds to TRBD1 (6 bases). There are 14 residues in the CDR3. Trimming removed 4 bases at V and 3 bases at J, with 13 bases between. Germline lookup yields CDR1 SGHRS and CDR2 YFSETQ. CDR3 amino acids: CASSEDSPYTEAFF. Written as DNA, the CDR3 is TGCGCCAGCAGCGAGGACAGCCCTTACACTGAAGCTTTCTTT.

In this sample, this clone turned up a few times. The chain carries TRBV18 and TRBJ2-7; 7 positions match TRBD1. V trimming: 2 bases; J trimming: 3 bases; junction bases outside the gene matches: 1. Germline loops: CDR1 KGHSH, CDR2 LQKENI. The CDR3 covers 13 residues. The CDR3, as DNA: TGTGCCAGCTCACCAGGGACAGACTACGAGCAGTACTTC. Its translation is CASSPGTDYEQYF.

The V gene is TRBV24-1, the J gene TRBJ1-1; TRBD1 matches at 7 bases. Germline assignment: CDR1 KGHDR and CDR2 SFDVKD. With 4 bases clipped from V and 1 base from J, the junction kept 5 bases outside the gene matches. This CDR3 region has 15 residues. The CDR3 DNA sequence: TGTGCCACCAGTGAAGGGGACAGACCGAACACTGAAGCTTTCTTT. Translation gives CATSEGDRPNTEAFF.

The chain has TRBV4-3 and TRBJ1-2, with D maybe TRBD1 (5 bases). V was clipped by 1 base and J by 4 bases, with 16 bases between them. Germline V gene data show CDR1 as LGHNA and CDR2 as YSLEER. The CDR3 extends over 16 amino acids. CDR3 coding DNA: TGCGCCAGCAGCCAAGCTTTTGGACAATTGTCCTATGGCTACACCTTC. Its translation is CASSQAFGQLSYGYTF.

J is TRBJ1-2 and V is TRBV6-5; possibly TRBD1 for D (6 bases). Per the germline V gene, CDR1 is MNHEY and CDR2 is SVGAGI. The ends were cut back, 2 bases at V and 4 bases at J, with 11 bases in the middle. This CDR3 has 14 amino acids. The CDR3 spells CASSYQGLFYGYTF. The CDR3 DNA reads as TGTGCCAGCAGTTACCAGGGGTTGTTCTATGGCTACACCTTC.

DNA of the CDR3: TGTGCCACCAGTGTTCCTACAGGGTCGGGGACAGATACGCAGTATTTT. It yields the protein CATSVPTGSGTDTQYF. The V call is TRBV24-1, the J call TRBJ2-3; a weak D match, TRBD1 (6 bases). The V end was cut by 5 bases, the J end by 3 bases, with 17 bases between. CDR1 and CDR2 from the germline V gene are KGHDR and SFDVKD. There are 16 residues in the CDR3.

This clone was picked up a small number of times. In nucleotides, the CDR3 is TGCGCCAGCAGCAGTGGACAGGGGGCCACTGAAGCTTTCTTT. It encodes CASSSGQGATEAFF. The chain combines TRBV5-1 with TRBJ1-1, with 11 bases fitting TRBD1. There are 14 residues in the CDR3. Trimming removed 4 bases from V and 4 bases from J; junction bases left unmatched: 3. CDR1 and CDR2 from the germline V gene are SGHRS and YFSETQ.

A single count supports this clone. The chain has TRBV2 and TRBJ2-5; TRBD2 matches 8 bases. Trimming removed 6 bases from V and 5 bases from J; junction bases left unmatched: 11. CDR1 and CDR2 (germline): SNHLY, FYNNEI. The CDR3 length is 15 residues. CDR3 nucleotides: TGTGCCAGCAGCCCCGGCGGGAGGCCTGGGGAGACCCAGTACTTC. This encodes CASSPGGRPGETQYF. Looking up the rest from reference TRBV2 and TRBJ2-5 gives the full variable domain: EPEVTQTPSHQVTQMGQEVILRCVPISNHLYFYWYRQILGQKVEFLVSFYNNEISEKSEIFDDQFSVERPDGSNFTLKIRSTKLEDSAMYFCASSPGGRPGETQYFGPGTRLLVL.